Listed below are T cell receptor beta chains from one sample, sequenced in a study of blood T cell repertoires in COVID-19. TCRdb's copy holds only in-frame clones and misses some; the assay was immunoSEQ multiplex PCR. The table shows approximately 130,000 clones, with approximately 86% occurring only once. Sample: peripheral blood. The source is a woman aged 50 to 60 who had recovered from COVID-19. The CDR3 runs from the conserved cysteine through the conserved F or W. The D gene is left open where the match is weak. Clone size, where shown, is once, few, many, or a class for clones that have expanded.

d_call: TRBD2; j_call: TRBJ2-3; clone_size: -; v_call: TRBV27; cdr3_nt: TGTGCCAGCAGTTTGAAGCGGGGGCGTAGCACAGATACGCAGTATTTT; cdr3_aa: CASSLKRGRSTDTQYF
d_call: -; j_call: TRBJ1-1; clone_size: few; v_call: TRBV29-1; cdr3_nt: TGCAGCGTTGAAGTATTCAGGGGATGGTTGGAAAACACTGAAGCTTTCTTT; cdr3_aa: CSVEVFRGWLENTEAFF
d_call: TRBD1; j_call: TRBJ2-1; clone_size: -; v_call: TRBV24-1; cdr3_nt: TGTGCCACCAGGGACAGGGATTGGAATGAGCAGTTCTTC; cdr3_aa: CATRDRDWNEQFF
d_call: -; j_call: TRBJ2-3; clone_size: -; v_call: TRBV7-2; cdr3_nt: TGTGCCAGTTCTACAGCAGATACGCAGTATTTT; cdr3_aa: CASSTADTQYF
d_call: TRBD2; j_call: TRBJ2-1; clone_size: -; v_call: TRBV29-1; cdr3_nt: TGCAGCGTGGATTGGCTAGCGGGAGTTTCCAATGAGCAGTTCTTC; cdr3_aa: CSVDWLAGVSNEQFF
d_call: -; j_call: TRBJ1-3; clone_size: -; v_call: TRBV19; cdr3_nt: TGTGCCAGTAGCAGGGTGCTTGGAAACACCATATATTTT; cdr3_aa: CASSRVLGNTIYF
d_call: -; j_call: TRBJ1-5; clone_size: -; v_call: TRBV15; cdr3_nt: TGTGCCACCAGCAGAGATACTTTTGGGAGGGATCGCAATCAGCCCCAGCATTTT; cdr3_aa: CATSRDTFGRDRNQPQHF
d_call: -; j_call: TRBJ1-4; clone_size: -; v_call: TRBV18; cdr3_nt: TGTGCCAGCTCACCCGATCGAGACGGGTCCTTCGAATCTAATGAAAAACTGTTTTTT; cdr3_aa: CASSPDRDGSFESNEKLFF
d_call: -; j_call: TRBJ2-1; clone_size: -; v_call: TRBV6-5; cdr3_nt: TGTGCCAGCAGCGGTACGGACAATGAGCAGTTCTTC; cdr3_aa: CASSGTDNEQFF
d_call: TRBD2; j_call: TRBJ2-7; clone_size: -; v_call: TRBV7-9; cdr3_nt: TGTGCCAGCAGCTTAGCGCTCCGTCTAGCGGGAACCTACGAGCAGTACTTC; cdr3_aa: CASSLALRLAGTYEQYF
d_call: TRBD2; j_call: TRBJ2-3; clone_size: -; v_call: TRBV24-1; cdr3_nt: TGTGCCACCAGTGATCCCGGACTAGCGGACCTCACAGATACGCAGTATTTT; cdr3_aa: CATSDPGLADLTDTQYF
d_call: TRBD1; j_call: TRBJ1-3; clone_size: -; v_call: TRBV7-6; cdr3_nt: TGTGCCAGCAGTCAAGTCCCGGGACAGGGAACCTCTGGAAACACCATATATTTT; cdr3_aa: CASSQVPGQGTSGNTIYF
d_call: -; j_call: TRBJ2-7; clone_size: few; v_call: TRBV7-9; cdr3_nt: TGTGCCAGCAGCTTCGGACAGCTGAATTCCTACGAGCAGTACTTC; cdr3_aa: CASSFGQLNSYEQYF
d_call: TRBD1; j_call: TRBJ1-1; clone_size: -; v_call: TRBV5-1; cdr3_nt: TGCGCCAGCAGTGTAGGGGACAGGTACTATACTGAAGCTTTCTTT; cdr3_aa: CASSVGDRYYTEAFF
d_call: TRBD1; j_call: TRBJ1-1; clone_size: few; v_call: TRBV4-1; cdr3_nt: TGCGCCAGCAGCCACGGCCAGGGGGCCATGTTTGAAGCTTTCTTT; cdr3_aa: CASSHGQGAMFEAFF
d_call: -; j_call: TRBJ2-7; clone_size: -; v_call: TRBV13; cdr3_nt: TGTGCCAGCAGCATCCTTGGTTGGGGCGGCTTCATCGGTTCCTACGAGCAGTACTTC; cdr3_aa: CASSILGWGGFIGSYEQYF
d_call: -; j_call: TRBJ2-1; clone_size: -; v_call: TRBV3-1/TRBV3-2; cdr3_nt: TGTGCCAGCAGGGGAGAGGATGACTCCTACAATGAGCAGTTCTTC; cdr3_aa: CASRGEDDSYNEQFF